The 29 T cell receptor beta chains presented below share a single source sample, sequenced in a study of beta chain features in type 1 diabetes. These receptors' antigens are unknown. The study's findings and limits: Shortening that was moderate but significant affected the TCRB CDR3s of Type 1 diabetes patients in all four CD4+ subsets.

Sequencing targeted expressed TCRB transcripts, as all isolated RNA had been reverse transcribed. The repertoire was sequenced with immunoSEQ multiplex PCR; TCRdb's copy has only in-frame clones and lacks some. The table lists hundreds of thousands of clones, around 15% of them singletons. Material: naive CD4+ T cells from blood. Receptors originate from a man aged 18 to 29 with type 1 diabetes.

The rearrangement links TRBV7-3 to TRBJ2-6, with unresolved D. Deletions cut 8 bases from V and 0 bases from J, with 8 bases between. The CDR3 is 14 residues long. Germline CDR1 SGHTA, CDR2 FQGTGA. The CDR3 loop is CASSAYSGANVLTF. CDR3 nucleotide sequence: TGTGCCAGCTCCGCCTACTCTGGGGCCAACGTCCTGACTTTC. Variable domain in full (rest from reference TRBV7-3 and TRBJ2-6): GAGVSQTPSNKVTEKGKYVELRCDPISGHTALYWYRQSLGQGPEFLIYFQGTGAADDSGLPNDRFFAVRPEGSVSTLKIQRTERGDSAVYLCASSAYSGANVLTFGAGSRLTVL.

This clone was found a few times. The same CDR3 also results from other DNA sequences found in this sample. The J gene is TRBJ2-7, the V gene TRBV18; D is ambiguous. There are 11 residues in the CDR3. Trimming left V 2 bases short and J 4 bases short, with 3 bases between. Per the germline V gene, CDR1 is KGHSH and CDR2 is LQKENI. The chain's CDR3 is CASSPGYEQYF. CDR3 in DNA: TGTGCCAGCTCACCAGGGTACGAGCAGTACTTC.

Points on this clone: The sample carries other DNA sequences with the same CDR3. This chain links TRBV9 with TRBJ2-5, with D hard to call. In germline, CDR1 is SGDLS, CDR2 YYNGEE. Trimming pared 0 bases from V and 2 bases from J, leaving 5 bases between. There are 13 residues in the CDR3. The CDR3 DNA is TGTGCCAGCAGCGTAGGCCTACAAGAGACCCAGTACTTC. This gives the protein CASSVGLQETQYF.

This clone came up a few times. This chain links TRBV19 with TRBJ2-7, with TRBD1 identical over 9 bases. CDR3 length: 15 amino acids. V was clipped by 2 bases and J by 6 bases; unmatched bases: 8. The germline gives CDR1 LNHDA, CDR2 SQIVND (reference sequence). The chain's CDR3 is CASSIHGGQGFEQYF. Here the CDR3 DNA reads TGTGCCAGTAGTATACATGGGGGACAGGGCTTCGAGCAGTACTTC.

Only a few counts were recorded for this clone. CDR3 DNA sequence: TGTGCCAGCAGTCGGTTAGCCTATGAGCAGTTCTTC. Its protein is CASSRLAYEQFF. The chain links TRBV6-6 to TRBJ2-1, with unresolved D. The CDR3 has 12 residues. Between the trimmed V and J ends, which lost 5 bases and 8 bases, there was a span of 10 bases. The germline V gene encodes CDR1 MNHNY and CDR2 SVGAGI (reference sequence).

This chain links TRBV4-2 with TRBJ2-1; D call uncertain. V was trimmed by 0 bases and J by 2 bases, leaving 8 bases between them. This CDR3 region has 15 residues. Germline V gives CDR1 LGHNA, CDR2 YNFKEQ. Here the CDR3 DNA reads TGTGCCAGCAGCCAAGAACCCTCCCCCTACAATGAGCAGTTCTTC. Translated: CASSQEPSPYNEQFF.

This rearrangement joins TRBV6-1 to TRBJ1-1; a possible D gene is TRBD1 (5 bases). In germline, CDR1 is MNHNS, CDR2 SASEGT. The CDR3 runs to 15 residues. V was shortened by 7 bases and J by 1 base, with 16 bases between the two germline ends. CDR3 amino acids: CASTDQLTANTEAFF. CDR3 sequence (DNA): TGTGCCAGCACAGATCAGCTGACAGCGAACACTGAAGCTTTCTTT.

The V and J genes are TRBV13 and TRBJ1-3; weak D call: TRBD1 (6 bases). Germline assignment: CDR1 PRHDT and CDR2 FYEKMQ (reference sequence). CDR3 length: 15 amino acids. V was pared by 7 bases and J by 3 bases, with 16 bases between. The chain's CDR3 is CASTLTGLLGNTIYF. For the CDR3, the DNA is TGTGCCAGCACTTTGACAGGTCTGCTTGGAAACACCATATATTTT.

This rearrangement joins TRBV2 to TRBJ2-2, with 10 nucleotides matching TRBD1. Germline assignment: CDR1 SNHLY and CDR2 FYNNEI. Trimming cost V 7 bases and J 6 bases; bases outside gene matches: 8. This CDR3 has 15 residues. The CDR3 region has the DNA TGTGCCAGCACCCTGGACAGGGGGTGGGCCGGGGAGCTGTTTTTT. This gives the protein CASTLDRGWAGELFF.

This clone showed up just a few times. The chain joins TRBV18 to TRBJ2-5; 11 bases align to TRBD1. With the DNA end fitting TRBJ2-7 better, the J assignment may be wrong. CDR3 length equals 15 residues. CDR1 KGHSH and CDR2 LQKENI come from the germline V gene. CDR3 coding DNA: TGTGCCAGCTCAACAGGGACAGGGGGAACCTACGAGCAGTACTTC. Encoded protein: CASSTGTGGTYEQYF.

This clone was counted between two and nine times. This chain links TRBV6-1 with TRBJ2-7, with no clear D. The germline gives CDR1 MNHNS, CDR2 SASEGT. The CDR3 is 15 residues long. Trimming cost V 1 base and J 2 bases, with 12 bases left between them. The DNA of the CDR3 is TGTGCCAGCAGTGAAGGTGTAAGGCCAACCTACGAGCAGTACTTC. It codes for CASSEGVRPTYEQYF.

This clone has just one count. The chain joins TRBV4-1 to TRBJ1-3; D remains unclear. The V and J ends lost 0 bases and 1 base respectively, with 13 bases between them. Germline CDR1 is MGHRA and CDR2 is YSYEKL. The CDR3 has 17 residues. In DNA, the CDR3 is TGCGCCAGCAGCCAAGATGGGGTAATCTCTTCTGGAAACACCATATATTTT. Translating it yields CASSQDGVISSGNTIYF.

The chain uses TRBV6-6 and TRBJ2-4; TRBD1 or TRBD2 may be the D gene (5 bases each). The V gene's germline CDR1 is MNHNY and CDR2 SVGAGI (reference sequence). V was clipped by 4 bases and J by 3 bases, with 10 bases between them. The CDR3 covers 14 residues. Here the CDR3 reads CASSSGTDKNIQYF. The CDR3 bases are TGTGCCAGCAGTTCCGGGACGGACAAAAACATTCAGTACTTC.

This clone occurred a few times. The same CDR3 arises from other DNA sequences in this sample as well. The chain links TRBV10-3 to TRBJ2-5, with D possibly matching TRBD1 (5 bases). V lost 0 bases and J lost 1, with 6 bases in between. This CDR3 has 14 residues. Germline CDR1 reads ENHRY; CDR2 reads SYGVKD. CDR3 nucleotides: TGTGCCATCAGTGAGTCTACAGGCCAAGAGACCCAGTACTTC. This translates into CAISESTGQETQYF.

This clone came up a few times. CDR3 DNA sequence: TGTGCCAGCAGCTTAGAAGGGACAGGGGCAAGTAATTCACCCCTCCACTTT. Translated, it gives CASSLEGTGASNSPLHF. The V gene is TRBV7-9, the J gene TRBJ1-6; TRBD1 agrees at 10 bases. After removal of 1 base from V and 6 bases from J, the junction contained 6 bases not matched to a gene. The germline V gene encodes CDR1 SEHNR and CDR2 FQNEAQ (reference sequence). The CDR3 loop spans 17 amino acids.

This chain connects TRBV18 to TRBJ2-1; perhaps TRBD1 as D (5 bases). Germline-derived CDR1 and CDR2 are KGHSH and LQKENI. V dropped 4 bases and J dropped 6 bases, with 22 bases sitting between them. The CDR3 length is 17 residues. The CDR3 coding sequence is TGTGCCAGCTCACTCATAGGAGCGAAGGGGATGTCCAATGAGCAGTTCTTC. Translating it yields CASSLIGAKGMSNEQFF.

The chain links TRBV4-1 to TRBJ2-7, with no clear D. The V and J ends lost 1 base and 7 bases respectively, with 8 bases between them. The CDR3 runs 12 residues. Per the germline V gene, CDR1 is MGHRA and CDR2 is YSYEKL. Written as DNA, the CDR3 is TGCGCCAGCAGCCAAGCTCAAGAGGAGCAGTACTTC. This translates into CASSQAQEEQYF.

The CDR3 protein is CASSPSGTYEQYF. The DNA for the CDR3 is TGTGCCAGCAGCCCCTCCGGGACCTACGAGCAGTACTTC. This chain connects TRBV5-4 to TRBJ2-7, with D maybe TRBD2 (5 bases). This CDR3 spans 13 amino acids. Trimming cost V 4 bases and J 2 bases, with 10 bases left between them. Germline V CDR1 and CDR2: SGHNT, YYREEE (reference sequence).

This clone has just a few counts. V and J are TRBV7-3 and TRBJ2-1; tentative D call: TRBD2 (5 bases). The V gene lost 5 bases and the J gene lost 1 base, with 12 bases spanning the gap. The CDR3 is 15 residues long. CDR1 and CDR2 (germline): SGHTA, FQGTGA. CDR3 region: CASSLLGGSYNEQFF. The CDR3 bases are TGTGCCAGCAGCCTACTAGGAGGATCCTACAATGAGCAGTTCTTC.

This clone has a handful of counts. V gene TRBV30 combines with J gene TRBJ1-1, with D perhaps matching TRBD1 (5 bases). V was shortened by 7 bases and J by 0 bases, with 21 bases between the two germline ends. Looked up from germline, CDR1 is GTSNPN and CDR2 is SVGIG (reference sequence). There are 16 residues in the CDR3. CDR3 region: CASLKGEGLVNTEAFF. CDR3 nucleotide sequence: TGTGCCTCCCTCAAAGGGGAAGGCCTGGTGAACACTGAAGCTTTCTTT.

The V call is TRBV28, the J call TRBJ1-2, with D perhaps matching TRBD1 (5 bases). Germline V gene data show CDR1 as MDHEN and CDR2 as SYDVKM. The V end was cut by 1 base, the J end by 0 bases, with 9 bases between. This CDR3 has 15 residues. In DNA form, the CDR3 reads TGTGCCAGCAGTTTATTGGCAGGGACTAACTATGGCTACACCTTC. The encoded protein is CASSLLAGTNYGYTF.

About this clone: The same CDR3 is also encoded by other DNA sequences in this sample. For the CDR3, the DNA is TGTGCCAGCTCTCCCGGGACCAGCAATCAGCCCCAGCATTTT. This encodes CASSPGTSNQPQHF. The V gene is TRBV18, the J gene TRBJ1-5; possibly TRBD1 for D (5 bases). Germline assignment: CDR1 KGHSH and CDR2 LQKENI. The CDR3 contains 14 residues. The germline V and J ends were trimmed by 6 bases and 1 base, with 10 bases remaining between them.

V gene TRBV2 combines with J gene TRBJ1-5; 7 bases agree with TRBD1. Unmatched junction bases numbered 8, after V lost 6 bases and J lost 0 bases. Per the germline V gene, CDR1 is SNHLY and CDR2 is FYNNEI. The CDR3 length is 16 residues. The CDR3 protein is CASREQGLYSNQPQHF. The CDR3 DNA reads TGTGCCAGCAGGGAACAGGGGCTCTATAGCAATCAGCCCCAGCATTTT.

The V gene is TRBV30, the J gene TRBJ2-5; a possible D gene is TRBD2 (6 bases). There are 13 residues in the CDR3. The V and J ends lost 2 bases and 7 bases respectively, with 14 bases between them. Looked up from germline, CDR1 is GTSNPN and CDR2 is SVGIG (reference sequence). The CDR3 nucleotides read TGTGCCTGGAGTCGAAGGTCCGGGGGGACCCAGTACTTC. This translates into CAWSRRSGGTQYF.

This chain uses TRBV18 with TRBJ2-7, with TRBD1 identical over 7 bases. The J segment lost 5 bases and the V segment lost 2 bases, leaving 9 bases of the junction unmatched. The CDR3 spans 15 residues. Germline V gives CDR1 KGHSH, CDR2 LQKENI. CDR3 nucleotide sequence: TGTGCCAGCTCACCAGGAACAGGGGAAACTCACGAGCAGTACTTC. Translating it yields CASSPGTGETHEQYF.

This clone occurred a few times. This rearrangement joins TRBV7-8 to TRBJ2-5; TRBD1 matches at 8 bases. V lost 6 bases and J lost 1; bases outside the gene matches: 1. Germline V gene lookup returns CDR1 SGHVS and CDR2 FQNEAQ. The CDR3 spans 13 residues. Here the CDR3 reads CASSDRGQETQYF. The CDR3 nucleotides read TGTGCCAGCAGTGACAGGGGCCAAGAGACCCAGTACTTC. The full variable domain, its missing parts supplied by reference TRBV7-8 and TRBJ2-5, is GAGVSQSPRYKVAKRGQDVALRCDPISGHVSLFWYQQALGQGPEFLTYFQNEAQLDKSGLPSDRFFAERPEGSVSTLKIQRTQQEDSAVYLCASSDRGQETQYFGPGTRLLVL.

The chain recombines TRBV10-3 with TRBJ1-3; D gene ambiguous. The germline gives CDR1 ENHRY, CDR2 SYGVKD. V lost 0 bases and J lost 4, with 7 bases in between. The CDR3 runs to 14 residues. The DNA of the CDR3 is TGTGCCATCAGTGAGTCGCCAGAAGGAAACACCATATATTTT. The encoded protein is CAISESPEGNTIYF.

The chain couples TRBV20-1 to TRBJ1-1; D not resolved. The V end lost 5 bases, the J end lost 4 bases, and 8 bases lay between the germline ends. The CDR3 contains 11 residues. Germline lookup yields CDR1 DFQATT and CDR2 SNEGSKA (reference sequence). The CDR3 protein is CSAGSSTEAFF. The CDR3 bases are TGCAGTGCTGGATCTAGCACTGAAGCTTTCTTT.

The V and J genes are TRBV9 and TRBJ2-5; no firm D call. Between the trimmed V and J ends, which lost 2 bases and 5 bases, there was a span of 19 bases. CDR1 and CDR2 from the germline V gene are SGDLS and YYNGEE. CDR3 length equals 16 residues. CDR3 nucleotide sequence: TGTGCCAGCAGCGTTTCCTCCCTGGGGTATCAGGAGACCCAGTACTTC. Translation gives CASSVSSLGYQETQYF.